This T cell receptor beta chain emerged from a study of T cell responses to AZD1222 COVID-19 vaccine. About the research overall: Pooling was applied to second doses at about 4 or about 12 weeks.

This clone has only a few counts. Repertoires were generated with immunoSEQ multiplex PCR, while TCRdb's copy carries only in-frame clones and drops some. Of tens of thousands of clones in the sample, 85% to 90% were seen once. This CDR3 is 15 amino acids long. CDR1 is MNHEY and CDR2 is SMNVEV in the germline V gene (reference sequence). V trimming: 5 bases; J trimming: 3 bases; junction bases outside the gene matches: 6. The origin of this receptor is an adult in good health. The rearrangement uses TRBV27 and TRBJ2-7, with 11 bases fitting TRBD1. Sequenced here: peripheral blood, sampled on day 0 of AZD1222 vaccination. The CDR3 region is CASSRAGTGGYEQYF. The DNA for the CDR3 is TGTGCCAGCAGTCGCGCCGGGACAGGGGGCTACGAGCAGTACTTC.